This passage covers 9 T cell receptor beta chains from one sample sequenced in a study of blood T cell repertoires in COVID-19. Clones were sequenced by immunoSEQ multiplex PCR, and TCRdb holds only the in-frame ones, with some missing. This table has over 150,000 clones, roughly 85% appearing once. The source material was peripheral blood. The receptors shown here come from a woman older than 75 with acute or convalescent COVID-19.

CDR3 nucleotides: TGCGCCAGCAGCTTGGTCGGGATCCACACAGATACGCAGTATTTT. The encoded protein is CASSLVGIHTDTQYF. The V and J genes are TRBV5-1 and TRBJ2-3; TRBD2 is a possible D gene (5 bases). The ends were cut back, 0 bases at V and 2 bases at J, with 10 bases in the middle. The CDR3 loop spans 15 amino acids. Looked up from germline, CDR1 is SGHRS and CDR2 is YFSETQ. The full variable domain, completed using reference TRBV5-1 and TRBJ2-3, is KAGVTQTPRYLIKTRGQQVTLSCSPISGHRSVSWYQQTPGQGLQFLFEYFSETQRNKGNFPGRFSGRQFSNSRSEMNVSTLELGDSALYLCASSLVGIHTDTQYFGPGTRLTVL.

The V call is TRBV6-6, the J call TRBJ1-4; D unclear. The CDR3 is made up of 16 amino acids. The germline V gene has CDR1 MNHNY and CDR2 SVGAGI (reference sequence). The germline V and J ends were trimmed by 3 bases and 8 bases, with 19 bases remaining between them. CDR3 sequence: CASSYAEADRGEKLFF. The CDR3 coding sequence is TGTGCCAGCAGTTATGCCGAGGCCGATCGGGGAGAAAAACTGTTTTTT.

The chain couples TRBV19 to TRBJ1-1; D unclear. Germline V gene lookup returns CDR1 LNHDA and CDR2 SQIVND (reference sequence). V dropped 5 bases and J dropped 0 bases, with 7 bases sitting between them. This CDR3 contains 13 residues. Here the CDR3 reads CASSGQLNTEAFF. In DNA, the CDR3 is TGTGCCAGTAGTGGTCAGTTGAACACTGAAGCTTTCTTT.

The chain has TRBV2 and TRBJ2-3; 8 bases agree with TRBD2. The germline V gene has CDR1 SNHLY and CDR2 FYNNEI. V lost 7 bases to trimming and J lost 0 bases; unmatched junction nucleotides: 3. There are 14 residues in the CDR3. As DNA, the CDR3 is TGTGCCAGCACACGACTAGCGAGCACAGATACGCAGTATTTT. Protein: CASTRLASTDTQYF.

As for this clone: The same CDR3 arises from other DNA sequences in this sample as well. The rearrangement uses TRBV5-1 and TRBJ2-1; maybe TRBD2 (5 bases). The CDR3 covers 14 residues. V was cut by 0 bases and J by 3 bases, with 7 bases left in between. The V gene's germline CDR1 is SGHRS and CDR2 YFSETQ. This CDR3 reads CASSLAGSYNEQFF. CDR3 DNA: TGCGCCAGCAGCTTGGCGGGAAGCTACAATGAGCAGTTCTTC.

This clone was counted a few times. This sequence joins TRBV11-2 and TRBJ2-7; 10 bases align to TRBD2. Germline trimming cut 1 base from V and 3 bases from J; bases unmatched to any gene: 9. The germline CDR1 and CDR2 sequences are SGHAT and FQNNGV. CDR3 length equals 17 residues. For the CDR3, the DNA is TGTGCCAGCAGCTTAGTAGGGACTAGCGTATACGGCTACGAGCAGTACTTC. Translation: CASSLVGTSVYGYEQYF.

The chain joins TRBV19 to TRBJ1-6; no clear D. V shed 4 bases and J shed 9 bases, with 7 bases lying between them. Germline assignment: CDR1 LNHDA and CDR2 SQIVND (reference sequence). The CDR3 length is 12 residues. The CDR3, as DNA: TGTGCCAGTAGTAGTCCGAGTTCACCCCTCCACTTT. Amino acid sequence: CASSSPSSPLHF.

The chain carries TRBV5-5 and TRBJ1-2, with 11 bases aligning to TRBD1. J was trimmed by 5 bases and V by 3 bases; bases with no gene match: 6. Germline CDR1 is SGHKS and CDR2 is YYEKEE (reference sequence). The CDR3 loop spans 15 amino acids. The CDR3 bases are TGTGCCAGCAGCTCGGGACAGGGGGAGTGGTATGGCTACACCTTC. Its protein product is CASSSGQGEWYGYTF.

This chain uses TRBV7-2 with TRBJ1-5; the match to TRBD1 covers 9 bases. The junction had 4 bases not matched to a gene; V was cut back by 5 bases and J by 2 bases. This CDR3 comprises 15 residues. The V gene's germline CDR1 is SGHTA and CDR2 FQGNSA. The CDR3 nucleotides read TGTGCCAGCAGCACCCGGACAGGGGGCAATCAGCCCCAGCATTTT. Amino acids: CASSTRTGGNQPQHF.